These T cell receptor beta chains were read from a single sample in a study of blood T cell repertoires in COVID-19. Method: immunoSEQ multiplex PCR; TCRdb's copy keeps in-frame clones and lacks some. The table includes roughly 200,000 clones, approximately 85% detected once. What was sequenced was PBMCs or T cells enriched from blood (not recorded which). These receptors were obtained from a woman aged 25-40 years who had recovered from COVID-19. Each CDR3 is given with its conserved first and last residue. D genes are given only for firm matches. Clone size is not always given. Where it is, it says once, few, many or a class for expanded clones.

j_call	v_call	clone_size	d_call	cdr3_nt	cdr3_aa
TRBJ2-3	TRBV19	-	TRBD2	TGTGCCAGTAGCCCAGGACTAGCGGGAGGGCCGACAGATACGCAGTATTTT	CASSPGLAGGPTDTQYF
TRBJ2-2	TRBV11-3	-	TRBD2	TGTGCCAGCAGCCGAGCGGGAGTTAGAACCGGGGAGCTGTTTTTT	CASSRAGVRTGELFF
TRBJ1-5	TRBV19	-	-	TGTGCCAGTAGTGGCCTGGGACTGAATAGCAATCAGCCCCAGCATTTT	CASSGLGLNSNQPQHF
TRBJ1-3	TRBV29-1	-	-	TGCAGCGTTGAAGAACAAAATAAAGGAAACACCATATATTTT	CSVEEQNKGNTIYF
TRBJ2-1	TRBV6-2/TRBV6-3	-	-	TGTGCCAGCAGTTCGCAGTCGGGGGGCCCTTCCTACAATGAGCAGTTCTTC	CASSSQSGGPSYNEQFF
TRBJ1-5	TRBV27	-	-	TGTGCCAGCAGTACAGTAAAATATAGCAATCAGCCCCAGCATTTT	CASSTVKYSNQPQHF
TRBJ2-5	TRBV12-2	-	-	TGTGCAAGTCGCTTAGCGTTATACAGGGCCGAAGAGACCCAGTACTTC	CASRLALYRAEETQYF
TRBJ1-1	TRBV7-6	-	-	TGTGCCAGCAGCTTAGGGGGGAGGGGATCTGAAGCTTTCTTT	CASSLGGRGSEAFF
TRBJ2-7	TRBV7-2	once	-	TGTGCCAGCAGCTTTACTAGTCTCGGCTCCTACGAGCAGTACTTC	CASSFTSLGSYEQYF
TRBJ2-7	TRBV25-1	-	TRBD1	TGTGCCAGCAGCACCGGGACAGGGGCCTACGAGCAGTACTTC	CASSTGTGAYEQYF
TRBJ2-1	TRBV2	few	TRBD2	TGTGCCAGCAGTTGGACTAGCGGAGTCTACAATGAGCAGTTCTTC	CASSWTSGVYNEQFF
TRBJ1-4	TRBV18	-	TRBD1	TGTGCCAGCTCAAGACAGGGAGATAATGAAAAACTGTTTTTT	CASSRQGDNEKLFF
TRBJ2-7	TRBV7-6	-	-	TGTGCCAGCAGCTTAGCGGGTCGGGGTGGCCCCACCTACGAGCAGTACTTC	CASSLAGRGGPTYEQYF
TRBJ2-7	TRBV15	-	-	TGTGCCACCAGCAGAGTTGGAGAAAGCGGCTCCTACGAGCAGTACTTC	CATSRVGESGSYEQYF
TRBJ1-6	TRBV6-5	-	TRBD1	TGTGCCAGCAGTTATTTGACAGGGGGGATGGATTCACCCCTCCACTTT	CASSYLTGGMDSPLHF
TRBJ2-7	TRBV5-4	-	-	TGTGCCAGCAGCGGAACTAAATTAGCGGAAACCTACGAGCAGTACTTC	CASSGTKLAETYEQYF
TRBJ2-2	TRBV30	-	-	TGTGCCTGGAGTGAGGGACTCAGAACCGGGGAGCTGTTTTTT	CAWSEGLRTGELFF
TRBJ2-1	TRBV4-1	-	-	TGCGCCAGCAGCCAACAGGGACATACCTACAATGAGCAGTTCTTC	CASSQQGHTYNEQFF
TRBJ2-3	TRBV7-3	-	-	TGTGCCAGCAGCCCGTCTAGGTACACAGATACGCAGTATTTT	CASSPSRYTDTQYF
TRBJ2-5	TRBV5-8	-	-	TGTGCCAGCAGCTTGGGTCGGGGTCGGGAGACCCAGTACTTC	CASSLGRGRETQYF
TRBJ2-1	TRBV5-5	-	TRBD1	TGTGCCAGCAGACAGACAGGGGGCAAAAACAATGAGCAGTTCTTC	CASRQTGGKNNEQFF
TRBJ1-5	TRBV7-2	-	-	TGTGCCAGCAGCTTAGCGAGTGGGGGGAATCAGCCCCAGCATTTT	CASSLASGGNQPQHF
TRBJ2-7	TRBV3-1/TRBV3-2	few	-	TGTGCCAGCAGCCCTCGAAGCTCCGTACCCTACGAGCAGTACTTC	CASSPRSSVPYEQYF
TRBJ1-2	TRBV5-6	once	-	TGTGCCAGCAGCTTGGTTTTAGGGGATGGCTACACCTTC	CASSLVLGDGYTF
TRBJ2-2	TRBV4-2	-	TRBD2	TGTGCCAGCAGCCCCACTAGCGGCTGGGGCGGGGAGCTGTTTTTT	CASSPTSGWGGELFF
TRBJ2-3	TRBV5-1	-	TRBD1	TGCGCCAGCAGCCCGGGAACCGGGACAGCGTCGAGAGATACGCAGTATTTT	CASSPGTGTASRDTQYF
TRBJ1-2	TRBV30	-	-	TGTGCCTGGAGATACGGGAGGGACTATGGCTACACCTTC	CAWRYGRDYGYTF
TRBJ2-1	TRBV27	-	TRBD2	TGTGCCAGCAGTATACCGACTAGCCGACCAAGGAGCGGGATAATCAATGAGCAGTTCTTC	CASSIPTSRPRSGIINEQFF
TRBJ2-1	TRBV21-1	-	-	TGTGCCAGCACGGGGAAACGTGGCTACCACAATGAGCAGTTCTTC	CASTGKRGYHNEQFF
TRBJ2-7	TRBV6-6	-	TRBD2	TGTGCCGTTAGCGGGAGCTCCTACGAGCAGTACTTC	CAVSGSSYEQYF
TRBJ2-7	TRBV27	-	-	TGTGCCAGCAGTTTAGGTTCAGGGTCCTACGAGCAGTACTTC	CASSLGSGSYEQYF
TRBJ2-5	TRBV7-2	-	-	TGTGCCAGCAGCTTAAATGCAGATTGGGAGACCCAGTACTTC	CASSLNADWETQYF
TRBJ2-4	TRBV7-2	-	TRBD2	TGTGCCAGCAGCTTAGAGGAGCGGGATATAAAGTACTTC	CASSLEERDIKYF
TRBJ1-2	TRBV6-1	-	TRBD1	TGTGCCAGCAGTGAATCCTGGGGACAGGGGGACTATGGCTACACCTTC	CASSESWGQGDYGYTF
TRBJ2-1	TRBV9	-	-	TGTGCCAGCAGCGTAGGGGGCGTTCACAATGAGCAGTTCTTC	CASSVGGVHNEQFF
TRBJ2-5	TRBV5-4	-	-	TGTGCCAGCAGTCCGCGGACTGCACAACAAGAGACCCAGTACTTC	CASSPRTAQQETQYF